This TCR beta chain was obtained from a study of cytomegalovirus exposure and HLA in healthy donors. As regards this clone: Its antigen is unknown.

The primer mix had 60 Vbeta and 13 Jbeta primers. Assay: immunoSEQ multiplex PCR; the TCRdb copy retains only in-frame clones and omits some. This sample has 150,000 to 200,000 clones, with around 75% found just once. The CDR3 has 13 residues. The germline V gene encodes CDR1 PRHDT and CDR2 FYEKMQ (reference sequence). The V and J ends lost 1 base and 7 bases, in that order; junction bases with no gene match: 0. Study conclusions and caveats: Presence/absence analysis assumed near-uniform sequencing depth across donors. In a later analysis, most CMV-associated TCR beta chains appeared HLA-restricted. Of the V segments, some could not be distinguished, including TRBV6-2 and TRBV6-3, and were excluded. A missense variant in DCLRE1C was later tied to TCR beta V- and J-gene trimming.

The chain combines TRBV13 with TRBJ2-2; the match to TRBD2 covers 7 bases. The clonotype originates from a woman in her fifties or sixties in good health and CMV-seronegative. Sequencing used PBMCs. The CDR3 protein is CASSLVAGGELFF. As DNA, the CDR3 is TGTGCCAGCAGCTTAGTAGCGGGCGGGGAGCTGTTTTTT.